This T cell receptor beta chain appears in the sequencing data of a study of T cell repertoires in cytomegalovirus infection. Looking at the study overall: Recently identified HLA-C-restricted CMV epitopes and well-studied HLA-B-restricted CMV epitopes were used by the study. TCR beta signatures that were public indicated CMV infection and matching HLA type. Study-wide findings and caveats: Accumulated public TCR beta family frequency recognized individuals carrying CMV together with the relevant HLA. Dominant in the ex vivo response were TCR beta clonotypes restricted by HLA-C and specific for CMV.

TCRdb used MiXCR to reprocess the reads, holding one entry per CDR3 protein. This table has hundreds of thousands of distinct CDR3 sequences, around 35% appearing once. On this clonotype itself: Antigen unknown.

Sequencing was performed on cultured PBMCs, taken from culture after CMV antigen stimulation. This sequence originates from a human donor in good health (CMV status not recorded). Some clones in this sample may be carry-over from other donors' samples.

CDR3 DNA: TGTGCCAGCAGTTACTGGGCGGGAGGACCTTCGGGGGAGACCCAGTACTTC. This codes for CASSYWAGGPSGETQYF. The rearrangement links TRBV6-2 or TRBV6-3 to TRBJ2-5; 8 positions agree with TRBD2. This CDR3 is 17 amino acids long. The V segment lost 1 base and the J segment 5 bases; nucleotides outside the gene matches: 12. The germline V gene has CDR1 MNHEY and CDR2 SVGEGT.